Listed below are T cell receptor beta chains from one sample, sequenced in a study of T cells in Graves' hyperthyroidism and ophthalmopathy. Each CDR3 protein gets one entry after TCRdb re-called the multiplex PCR reads with MiXCR. The sample records around 190,000 distinct CDR3 sequences, 17% being singletons. The specimen sequenced was blood. The receptors originated from a woman in her fifties or sixties with Graves' hyperthyroidism. Both conserved end residues are part of each CDR3. Each record gives: V gene, D gene, J gene, CDR3 length, clone size, CDR3 protein, CDR3 DNA. The D gene is left open where the match is weak. Rows may omit the clone size; those that give it use once, few, many or a size class.

TRBV20-1,.,TRBJ2-2,15,few,CSAREWEEGTGELFF,TGCAGTGCTAGGGAATGGGAGGAAGGTACCGGGGAGCTGTTTTTT
TRBV6-1,TRBD1,TRBJ2-7,15,many,CASSRPTGSIYEQYF,TGTGCCAGCAGTCGCCCGACAGGGAGTATCTACGAGCAGTACTTC
TRBV2,.,TRBJ1-1,12,.,CASTPLGPGAFF,TGTGCCAGCACCCCGTTGGGACCTGGAGCTTTCTTT
TRBV9,TRBD1,TRBJ2-3,16,few,CASSVGGRGRSDTQYF,TGTGCCAGCAGCGTAGGAGGCAGGGGGCGATCCGATACGCAGTATTTT
TRBV28,.,TRBJ2-2,14,many,CASSLGGPPGELFF,TGTGCCAGCAGTTTGGGGGGGCCCCCCGGGGAGCTGTTTTTT
TRBV29-1,.,TRBJ2-1,17,.,CSVAGLLRNREYNEQFF,TGCAGCGTTGCTGGTCTACTTAGGAACAGGGAGTACAATGAGCAGTTCTTC
TRBV29-1,TRBD1,TRBJ2-7,13,few,CSARTGNSYEQYF,TGCAGCGCGAGGACAGGGAACTCCTACGAGCAGTACTTC
TRBV19,TRBD2,TRBJ2-1,16,.,CANSPPGLAGGNEQFF,TGTGCCAATAGTCCACCGGGGCTAGCGGGAGGAAATGAGCAGTTCTTC
TRBV7-2,.,TRBJ2-1,17,many,CASSPLLMGSSYNEQFF,TGTGCCAGCAGTCCCCTCCTTATGGGGAGCTCCTACAATGAGCAGTTCTTC
TRBV6-1,.,TRBJ1-4,14,few,CASSEYQTNEKLFF,TGTGCCAGCAGTGAATATCAAACTAATGAAAAACTGTTTTTT
TRBV7-9,.,TRBJ2-7,14,few,CASSLSQLDFPQYF,TGTGCCAGCAGCTTATCCCAACTAGATTTTCCGCAGTACTTC
TRBV3-1,.,TRBJ2-3,10,many,CASSTDTQYF,TGTGCCAGCTCAACAGATACGCAGTATTTT
TRBV7-8,TRBD2,TRBJ2-7,21,many,CASSLVGGAGFGGRVPYEQYF,TGTGCCAGCAGCTTAGTGGGGGGGGCCGGTTTCGGCGGGAGGGTCCCCTACGAGCAGTACTTC
TRBV12-3/TRBV12-4,.,TRBJ2-4,18,many,CASSLVAAPTVAKNIQYF,TGTGCCAGCAGTTTGGTGGCCGCTCCGACGGTAGCCAAAAACATTCAGTACTTC
TRBV14,.,TRBJ2-7,15,many,CASSQGYGRTYEQYF,TGTGCCAGCAGCCAAGGTTACGGGAGAACCTACGAGCAGTACTTC
TRBV6-1,.,TRBJ2-1,13,.,CASRDNWGNEQFF,TGTGCCAGCAGGGATAACTGGGGGAATGAGCAGTTCTTC
TRBV27,.,TRBJ1-5,13,many,CASRAGTGQPQHF,TGTGCCAGCAGGGCAGGGACGGGTCAGCCCCAGCATTTT
TRBV15,.,TRBJ2-3,14,many,CATSRGDTTDTQYF,TGTGCCACCAGCAGGGGGGACACCACAGATACGCAGTATTTT
TRBV7-9,.,TRBJ1-1,15,many,CASSLTAGQFTEAFF,TGTGCCAGCAGCTTAACGGCAGGGCAATTCACTGAAGCTTTCTTT
TRBV20-1,TRBD1,TRBJ2-7,14,many,CSARVRQGAYEQYF,TGCAGTGCTAGAGTCCGACAGGGTGCCTACGAGCAGTACTTC
TRBV11-3,.,TRBJ1-6,14,few,CASENGGAGSPLHF,TGTGCCAGCGAGAATGGTGGGGCCGGTTCACCCCTCCACTTT
TRBV2,TRBD2,TRBJ2-3,14,.,CASKFGGSSDTQYF,TGTGCCAGCAAATTTGGCGGGAGTTCCGATACGCAGTATTTT
TRBV5-1,.,TRBJ2-1,13,many,CASSLEGWDEQFF,TGCGCCAGCAGCTTGGAGGGGTGGGATGAGCAGTTCTTC
TRBV12-3/TRBV12-4,.,TRBJ2-7,14,many,CASSLTNRVGEQYF,TGTGCCAGCAGTTTAACGAACAGGGTGGGGGAGCAGTACTTC
TRBV30,TRBD1,TRBJ1-2,18,.,CAWSDLLDRGKDVYGYTF,TGTGCCTGGAGTGACTTACTCGACAGGGGCAAGGATGTCTATGGCTACACCTTC
TRBV29-1,.,TRBJ1-4,16,.,CSVIEALDSVNEKLFF,TGCAGCGTTATTGAGGCGCTGGACAGCGTTAATGAAAAACTGTTTTTT
TRBV14,.,TRBJ2-7,13,few,CASSQDGGSEQYF,TGTGCCAGCAGCCAAGATGGGGGCAGCGAGCAGTACTTC
TRBV2,.,TRBJ2-3,17,many,CARGDARQSGHTDTQYF,TGTGCCAGGGGGGACGCTAGACAGTCCGGCCATACAGATACGCAGTATTTT
TRBV5-1,.,TRBJ1-4,16,few,CASSLNPQSGDEKLFF,TGCGCCAGCAGCTTGAATCCACAGAGCGGGGATGAAAAACTGTTTTTT
TRBV11-2,.,TRBJ2-1,15,once,CASSKRGGPYNEQFF,TGTGCCAGCTCGAAACGAGGGGGGCCCTACAATGAGCAGTTCTTC
TRBV30,.,TRBJ2-3,15,.,CAWSKRGLSTDTQYF,TGTGCCTGGAGTAAACGGGGCCTTAGCACAGATACGCAGTATTTT
TRBV11-3,.,TRBJ1-6,12,many,CASSLMQEPLHF,TGTGCCAGCAGCTTAATGCAGGAACCCCTCCACTTT
TRBV20-1,TRBD2,TRBJ2-1,19,many,CSAREPGRPGLAGHNEQFF,TGCAGTGCTAGGGAACCGGGACGGCCGGGACTAGCGGGACACAATGAGCAGTTCTTC
TRBV18,TRBD1,TRBJ1-2,17,many,CASSHRDSRGPTYGYTF,TGTGCCAGCTCACATAGAGACAGCAGGGGGCCTACGTATGGCTACACCTTC
TRBV7-8,TRBD1,TRBJ2-7,14,few,CASSFGQGAFEQYF,TGTGCCAGCAGCTTTGGACAGGGGGCATTCGAGCAGTACTTC
TRBV6-1,.,TRBJ1-6,18,many,CASTPDAGAGIYNSPLHF,TGTGCCAGCACTCCTGACGCCGGGGCAGGGATTTATAATTCACCCCTCCACTTT
TRBV5-1,TRBD1,TRBJ1-6,15,.,CASSGDRGSNSPLHF,TGCGCCAGCAGCGGGGACAGGGGCAGTAATTCACCCCTCCACTTT
TRBV6-1,.,TRBJ2-1,13,.,CASSRQFYNEQFF,TGTGCCAGCAGTCGACAGTTCTACAATGAGCAGTTCTTC
TRBV18,TRBD1,TRBJ1-5,16,.,CASSPRGDRGSQPQHF,TGTGCCAGCTCACCACGAGGGGACAGGGGGTCTCAGCCCCAGCATTTT
TRBV6-1,.,TRBJ1-2,15,many,CASSESLQGSYGYTF,TGTGCCAGCAGTGAATCGTTGCAGGGGTCCTATGGCTACACCTTC
TRBV28,TRBD1,TRBJ2-4,16,few,CASSPSTGGAKNIQYF,TGTGCCAGCAGTCCCTCGACAGGGGGTGCCAAAAACATTCAGTACTTC
TRBV11-3,TRBD2,TRBJ2-1,17,many,CASSLRAGGRESDEQFF,TGTGCCAGCAGCTTAAGAGCGGGCGGGAGGGAAAGTGATGAGCAGTTCTTC
TRBV6-1,.,TRBJ1-6,14,.,CASRTSGGYSPLHF,TGTGCCAGCAGAACATCAGGCGGTTATTCACCCCTCCACTTT
TRBV12-3/TRBV12-4,.,TRBJ1-1,13,many,CASSLGQGLRAFF,TGTGCCAGCAGTTTGGGTCAGGGGTTACGAGCTTTCTTT
TRBV5-4,TRBD1,TRBJ2-7,14,.,CASSHTGGGYEQYF,TGTGCCAGCAGCCACACAGGGGGTGGATACGAGCAGTACTTC
TRBV5-8,.,TRBJ2-3,19,few,CASSWITTTGTQDTDTQYF,TGTGCCAGCAGCTGGATAACTACAACCGGGACACAGGACACAGATACGCAGTATTTT
TRBV5-1,.,TRBJ2-1,15,many,CASSLSGGNYNEQFF,TGCGCCAGCAGCTTGTCAGGCGGGAACTACAATGAGCAGTTCTTC
TRBV3-1,.,TRBJ1-1,13,many,CASSLRPSTEAFF,TGTGCCAGCAGCCTCAGACCTAGCACTGAAGCTTTCTTT